This entry lists 18 T cell receptor beta chains sequenced from one sample in a study of CD8 T cells in Susac syndrome (dated by TCRdb to the late 2010s). The library was obtained by the immunoSEQ multiplex PCR assay. RNA was extracted using the RNeasy kit, and about 0.45 to 1 ug of the RNA was reverse transcribed with random hexamers. The public reads were run again by TCRdb, first through fastp at Q25 and then through MiXCR, and only productive beta chains were kept. For every CDR3 protein sequence, its rows merge into one entry that carries the most common genes and DNA. For this sample the table gives roughly 120,000 distinct CDR3 sequences, of which around 94% were detected only once. More than 0.075% of the sample is held by the ten biggest clonotypes. The sequencing sample was made of CD4+ T cells from PBMCs. The receptors stem from a human donor in good health.

This chain joins TRBV10-3 and TRBJ1-1, with a weak D call TRBD1 (5 bases). The length of the CDR3 is 14 residues. Deletions cut 3 bases from V and 4 bases from J, with 12 bases between. CDR1 and CDR2 from the germline V gene are ENHRY and SYGVKD. As DNA, the CDR3 is TGTGCCATCAGTGATCGGGGCGACAGCACTGAAGCTTTCTTT. It is translated as CAISDRGDSTEAFF.

The chain couples TRBV19 to TRBJ1-4; D remains unclear. Trimming took off 7 bases at V and 0 bases at J, with 9 bases between the two ends. Germline lookup yields CDR1 LNHDA and CDR2 SQIVND (reference sequence). This CDR3 is built from 14 residues. The CDR3 nucleotides read TGTGCCAGTAACTCACCGGCAACTAATGAAAAACTGTTTTTT. This encodes CASNSPATNEKLFF.

This chain joins TRBV20-1 and TRBJ1-2; tentatively, D is TRBD1 (6 bases). The CDR3 has 14 amino acids. Deletions cut 2 bases from V and 4 bases from J, with 14 bases between. The germline CDR1 and CDR2 sequences are DFQATT and SNEGSKA (reference sequence). CDR3 residues: CSARPANRAYGYTF. The CDR3 nucleotides are TGCAGTGCTAGACCGGCGAACAGGGCCTATGGCTACACCTTC.

The rearrangement links TRBV23-1 to TRBJ1-1, with 7 positions matching TRBD1. TRBV23-1 is identified as an open reading frame with a role that is uncertain. The CDR3 totals 15 residues. V gave up 3 bases and J gave up 0 bases; unmatched junction bases: 4. The CDR3 spells CASSHPGQLNTEAFF. CDR3 bases: TGCGCCAGCAGTCACCCGGGACAGTTGAACACTGAAGCTTTCTTT.

This chain uses TRBV3-1 with TRBJ2-1; D gene unclear. Trimming removed 1 base at V and 7 bases at J, with 8 bases between. There are 13 residues in the CDR3. CDR1 and CDR2 from the germline V gene are LGHDT and YNNKEL (reference sequence). CDR3 in amino acids: CASSQGASNEQFF. The CDR3 DNA reads TGTGCCAGCAGCCAAGGGGCGTCGAATGAGCAGTTCTTC.

The chain's CDR3 is CASSLDNRDQPQHF. The CDR3 DNA reads TGTGCCAGCAGCTTAGACAACCGTGATCAGCCCCAGCATTTT. The gene calls are TRBV7-9 and TRBJ1-5; no reliable D call. Germline V gene sequence: CDR1 SEHNR, CDR2 FQNEAQ (reference sequence). The CDR3 sequence is 14 residues long. V shed 1 base and J shed 5 bases, with 9 bases lying between them.

The gene calls are TRBV5-4 and TRBJ1-1; possible D gene TRBD1, 6 bases. CDR1 and CDR2 from the germline V gene are SGHNT and YYREEE (reference sequence). The length of the CDR3 is 16 residues. V was clipped by 1 base and J by 4 bases, with 17 bases between them. Here the CDR3 DNA reads TGTGCCAGCAGCTTGAGGATACAGGGATCGGGCACTGAAGCTTTCTTT. It yields the protein CASSLRIQGSGTEAFF.

This clonotype showed up just once. The chain has TRBV12-3 or TRBV12-4 and TRBJ1-5; D remains ambiguous. The CDR3 has 14 amino acids. V was pared by 6 bases and J by 3 bases, with 12 bases between. This CDR3 reads CASSDDGFNQPQHF. CDR3 sequence (DNA): TGTGCCAGCAGCGACGACGGGTTCAATCAGCCCCAGCATTTT.

The rearrangement joins TRBV5-4 to TRBJ2-1; D gene uncertain. This CDR3 is 16 amino acids long. Germline values: CDR1 SGHNT, CDR2 YYREEE (reference sequence). V lost 4 bases to trimming and J lost 0 bases, with 14 bases between them. CDR3 DNA sequence: TGTGCCAGCAGCCACCAGACTCGGAGCTCCTACAATGAGCAGTTCTTC. Translating gives CASSHQTRSSYNEQFF.

V usage is TRBV5-1 and J usage is TRBJ2-4; the D is unclear. The CDR3 has 15 amino acids. Trimming removed 0 bases at V and 7 bases at J, with 14 bases between. Germline lookup yields CDR1 SGHRS and CDR2 YFSETQ. CDR3 coding DNA: TGCGCCAGCAGCTTGGACGGAACGCAAGGGAACATTCAGTACTTC. Protein: CASSLDGTQGNIQYF.

The rearrangement uses TRBV5-1 and TRBJ2-5, with 8 bases that match TRBD2. J was trimmed by 5 bases and V by 6 bases; bases with no gene match: 9. Germline-derived CDR1 and CDR2 are SGHRS and YFSETQ. This CDR3 has 14 residues. Here the CDR3 reads CASTSGSLEETQYF. CDR3 in DNA: TGCGCCAGCACCAGCGGGAGTTTGGAGGAGACCCAGTACTTC.

This clonotype came up once. This chain joins TRBV3-1 and TRBJ1-1; 8 nucleotides line up with TRBD1. Unmatched junction bases numbered 5, after V lost 1 base and J lost 4 bases. CDR1 is LGHDT and CDR2 is YNNKEL in the germline V gene (reference sequence). The CDR3 spans 15 residues. The CDR3 nucleotides read TGTGCCAGCAGCCAAGGCGGACAGGGTGGCACTGAAGCTTTCTTT. Translation: CASSQGGQGGTEAFF.

V usage is TRBV20-1 and J usage is TRBJ2-5; D is perhaps TRBD1 or TRBD2 (5 bases each). Trimming took 0 bases from V and 7 from J, leaving 18 bases between them. Germline loops: CDR1 DFQATT, CDR2 SNEGSKA (reference sequence). This CDR3 contains 15 residues. In nucleotides, the CDR3 is TGCAGTGCTAGAGATCGGGGCGGCCCCCGGGGGACCCAGTACTTC. Amino acid sequence: CSARDRGGPRGTQYF.

The chain employs TRBV4-2 and TRBJ2-3; 8 bases map to TRBD1. The CDR3 runs to 15 residues. Germline lookup yields CDR1 LGHNA and CDR2 YNFKEQ. V shed 3 bases and J 4 bases; nucleotides not matched to a gene: 6. The CDR3 loop is CASSQNEQGADTQYF. The CDR3 DNA is TGTGCCAGCAGCCAGAACGAACAGGGGGCAGATACGCAGTATTTT.

The rearrangement uses TRBV19 and TRBJ2-7; perhaps TRBD2 as D (7 bases). The germline gives CDR1 LNHDA, CDR2 SQIVND (reference sequence). The CDR3 has 16 residues. V dropped 3 bases and J dropped 0 bases, with 15 bases sitting between them. The CDR3 loop is CASSIRGGTSSYEQYF. Here the CDR3 DNA reads TGTGCCAGTAGTATTCGCGGGGGCACGTCCTCCTACGAGCAGTACTTC.

The count of this clonotype is one. This chain joins TRBV4-2 and TRBJ2-1; D is perhaps TRBD1 or TRBD2 (5 bases each). Germline values: CDR1 LGHNA, CDR2 YNFKEQ. V lost 9 bases to trimming and J lost 5 bases, with 11 bases between them. CDR3 length equals 12 residues. CDR3 protein: CASLGDHNEQFF. In nucleotides, the CDR3 is TGTGCCAGTCTCGGGGACCACAATGAGCAGTTCTTC.

V usage is TRBV29-1 and J usage is TRBJ1-1; D possibly corresponds to TRBD1 (6 bases). The CDR3 is 13 residues long. Germline V gives CDR1 SQVTM, CDR2 ANQGSEA. V was shortened by 3 bases and J by 0 bases, with 8 bases between the two germline ends. The CDR3: CSVDGQLNTEAFF. In nucleotides, the CDR3 is TGCAGCGTTGACGGACAGCTGAACACTGAAGCTTTCTTT.

The CDR3 sequence is CSASSSGLETQYF. CDR3 coding DNA: TGCAGTGCTAGTAGTTCGGGTCTAGAGACCCAGTACTTC. The chain carries TRBV20-1 and TRBJ2-5; D unclear. V lost 3 bases, J lost 4 bases, and 12 bases lay in between. The length of the CDR3 is 13 residues. Germline CDR1 DFQATT, CDR2 SNEGSKA (reference sequence).